This is a list of T cell receptor beta chains from one sample in a study of T cells in localized non-small cell lung cancer. Using immunoSEQ multiplex PCR, the repertoire was profiled, and TCRdb retains in-frame clones only, with some absent. The profile shows around 70,000 clones, approximately 87% of them singletons. Source: peripheral blood, taken before any cancer treatment. The receptors come from a male donor aged 60 or older with stage III squamous cell lung carcinoma. Both conserved end residues are part of each CDR3. Fields, in order: D gene, J gene, clone size, V gene, CDR3 protein, CDR3 DNA. A D gene is named only where the DNA matches it firmly. Only part of the rows carry a size: once, few, many, or a class if the clone is expanded.

d_call: NA
j_call: TRBJ1-2
clone_size: once
v_call: TRBV28
cdr3_aa: CATYGGYYGYTF
cdr3_nt: TGTGCCACTTACGGAGGGTACTATGGCTACACCTTC

d_call: NA
j_call: TRBJ2-6
clone_size: NA
v_call: TRBV11-2
cdr3_aa: CASSLAIKIGKSGANVLTF
cdr3_nt: TGTGCCAGCAGCTTAGCAATTAAAATTGGCAAGTCTGGGGCCAACGTCCTGACTTTC

d_call: NA
j_call: TRBJ1-2
clone_size: NA
v_call: TRBV6-5
cdr3_aa: CASSSPGNGYTF
cdr3_nt: TGTGCCAGCAGTTCTCCGGGGAATGGCTACACCTTC

d_call: NA
j_call: TRBJ1-1
clone_size: once
v_call: TRBV5-1
cdr3_aa: CASSPPNRATEAFF
cdr3_nt: TGCGCCAGCAGCCCCCCCAATCGGGCCACTGAAGCTTTCTTT

d_call: TRBD1
j_call: TRBJ1-6
clone_size: NA
v_call: TRBV5-4
cdr3_aa: CASSPGQAGRGNSPLHF
cdr3_nt: TGTGCCAGCAGCCCCGGACAGGCGGGGCGGGGTAATTCACCCCTCCACTTT

d_call: NA
j_call: TRBJ1-2
clone_size: NA
v_call: TRBV5-1
cdr3_aa: CASSFTGAGYTF
cdr3_nt: TGCGCCAGCAGCTTTACCGGGGCCGGCTACACCTTC

d_call: NA
j_call: TRBJ1-2
clone_size: NA
v_call: TRBV4-3
cdr3_aa: CASSQEWAGAYGYTF
cdr3_nt: TGCGCCAGCAGCCAAGAATGGGCAGGGGCCTATGGCTACACCTTC

d_call: NA
j_call: TRBJ1-1
clone_size: NA
v_call: TRBV11-2
cdr3_aa: CASSLGGKNTEAFF
cdr3_nt: TGTGCCAGCAGCTTAGGGGGGAAGAACACTGAAGCTTTCTTT

d_call: NA
j_call: TRBJ1-5
clone_size: NA
v_call: TRBV19
cdr3_aa: CASSIGRVSTQHF
cdr3_nt: TGTGCCAGTAGTATAGGAAGGGTTTCGACCCAGCATTTT

d_call: NA
j_call: TRBJ1-5
clone_size: NA
v_call: TRBV5-5
cdr3_aa: CASSPLGAGGGNQPQHF
cdr3_nt: TGTGCCAGCAGCCCTCTGGGCGCCGGGGGTGGCAATCAGCCCCAGCATTTT

d_call: TRBD1
j_call: TRBJ1-4
clone_size: NA
v_call: TRBV30
cdr3_aa: CAWSYRGSPNEKLFF
cdr3_nt: TGTGCCTGGAGTTACAGGGGGTCCCCTAATGAAAAACTGTTTTTT

d_call: TRBD1
j_call: TRBJ1-4
clone_size: NA
v_call: TRBV2
cdr3_aa: CASSAGQDANEKLFF
cdr3_nt: TGTGCCAGCAGCGCCGGACAGGACGCTAATGAAAAACTGTTTTTT

d_call: TRBD1
j_call: TRBJ2-7
clone_size: NA
v_call: TRBV6-5
cdr3_aa: CASSKQGRTYEQYF
cdr3_nt: TGTGCCAGCAGTAAACAGGGGCGGACCTACGAGCAGTACTTC

d_call: NA
j_call: TRBJ1-2
clone_size: NA
v_call: TRBV20-1
cdr3_aa: CSARDSRGYTF
cdr3_nt: TGCAGTGCTAGAGATTCCCGGGGCTACACCTTC

d_call: NA
j_call: TRBJ2-1
clone_size: few
v_call: TRBV7-6
cdr3_aa: CASSSRVGEQFF
cdr3_nt: TGTGCCAGCAGCTCCCGGGTGGGTGAGCAGTTCTTC

d_call: TRBD1
j_call: TRBJ1-6
clone_size: once
v_call: TRBV7-2
cdr3_aa: CASSAGQGTYNSPLHF
cdr3_nt: TGTGCCAGCAGCGCGGGACAGGGGACCTATAATTCACCCCTCCACTTT

d_call: NA
j_call: TRBJ1-1
clone_size: NA
v_call: TRBV6-5
cdr3_aa: CASSKTDWNTEAFF
cdr3_nt: TGTGCCAGCAGTAAGACTGACTGGAACACTGAAGCTTTCTTT

d_call: TRBD1
j_call: TRBJ1-2
clone_size: NA
v_call: TRBV30
cdr3_aa: CAWSGLTGSYGYTF
cdr3_nt: TGTGCCTGGAGTGGTCTGACAGGGTCCTATGGCTACACCTTC

d_call: NA
j_call: TRBJ2-5
clone_size: NA
v_call: TRBV21-1
cdr3_aa: CASSKVELAHQETQYF
cdr3_nt: TGTGCCAGCAGCAAAGTTGAGCTTGCCCACCAAGAGACCCAGTACTTC

d_call: NA
j_call: TRBJ1-3
clone_size: NA
v_call: TRBV7-6
cdr3_aa: CASSLREGVDTIYF
cdr3_nt: TGTGCCAGCAGCTTACGTGAGGGAGTAGACACCATATATTTT

d_call: NA
j_call: TRBJ1-2
clone_size: NA
v_call: TRBV30
cdr3_aa: CAWATRGDYGYTF
cdr3_nt: TGTGCCTGGGCCACGAGGGGTGACTATGGCTACACCTTC

d_call: TRBD2
j_call: TRBJ2-3
clone_size: NA
v_call: TRBV10-2
cdr3_aa: CATLAPAGGPADTQYF
cdr3_nt: TGCGCCACACTAGCCCCGGCGGGGGGGCCTGCAGATACGCAGTATTTT

d_call: NA
j_call: TRBJ1-2
clone_size: NA
v_call: TRBV19
cdr3_aa: CASSPRGENYGYTF
cdr3_nt: TGTGCCAGTAGCCCCCGGGGGGAAAACTATGGCTACACCTTC

d_call: NA
j_call: TRBJ2-1
clone_size: NA
v_call: TRBV9
cdr3_aa: CASSSGTPNEQFF
cdr3_nt: TGTGCCAGCAGTTCCGGGACGCCTAATGAGCAGTTCTTC

d_call: TRBD1
j_call: TRBJ2-1
clone_size: NA
v_call: TRBV5-1
cdr3_aa: CASSVDRAGEQFF
cdr3_nt: TGCGCCAGCAGCGTGGACAGGGCAGGGGAGCAGTTCTTC

d_call: NA
j_call: TRBJ1-1
clone_size: NA
v_call: TRBV11-2
cdr3_aa: CASSRQRQQNTEAFF
cdr3_nt: TGTGCCAGCAGCCGCCAGAGGCAGCAGAACACTGAAGCTTTCTTT

d_call: NA
j_call: TRBJ2-3
clone_size: NA
v_call: TRBV5-1
cdr3_aa: CASSVQPSTDTQYF
cdr3_nt: TGCGCCAGCAGCGTACAGCCCAGCACAGATACGCAGTATTTT

d_call: NA
j_call: TRBJ2-7
clone_size: NA
v_call: TRBV7-9
cdr3_aa: CASSHGKVGASSYEQYF
cdr3_nt: TGTGCCAGCAGCCACGGAAAGGTTGGGGCTAGCTCCTACGAGCAGTACTTC

d_call: TRBD1
j_call: TRBJ2-5
clone_size: NA
v_call: TRBV5-6
cdr3_aa: CASSTGTGGYQETQYF
cdr3_nt: TGTGCCAGCAGCACCGGGACAGGGGGGTACCAAGAGACCCAGTACTTC

d_call: NA
j_call: TRBJ1-1
clone_size: NA
v_call: TRBV5-5
cdr3_aa: CASSLRHMNTEAFF
cdr3_nt: TGTGCCAGCAGCTTGCGACACATGAACACTGAAGCTTTCTTT